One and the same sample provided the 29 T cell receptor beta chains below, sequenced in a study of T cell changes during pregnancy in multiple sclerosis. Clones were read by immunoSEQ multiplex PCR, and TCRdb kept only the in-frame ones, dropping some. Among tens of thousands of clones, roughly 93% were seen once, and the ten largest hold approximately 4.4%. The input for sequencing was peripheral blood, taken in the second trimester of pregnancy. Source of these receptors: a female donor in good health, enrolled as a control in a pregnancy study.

CDR3 sequence: CAWSAPNWSGNTEAFF. DNA of the CDR3: TGTGCCTGGAGTGCACCTAACTGGAGCGGGAACACTGAAGCTTTCTTT. V gene TRBV30 combines with J gene TRBJ1-1; unclear D gene. CDR1 is GTSNPN and CDR2 is SVGIG in the germline V gene (reference sequence). With 1 base removed from V and 1 base from J, the gap between germline ends came to 16 bases. CDR3 length equals 16 residues.

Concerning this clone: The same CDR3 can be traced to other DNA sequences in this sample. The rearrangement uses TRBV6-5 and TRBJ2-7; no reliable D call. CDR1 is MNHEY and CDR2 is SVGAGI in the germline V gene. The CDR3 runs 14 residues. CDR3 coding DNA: TGTGCTAGTACCCCCGGCGGAGTTACCTACGAGCAGTACTTC. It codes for CASTPGGVTYEQYF.

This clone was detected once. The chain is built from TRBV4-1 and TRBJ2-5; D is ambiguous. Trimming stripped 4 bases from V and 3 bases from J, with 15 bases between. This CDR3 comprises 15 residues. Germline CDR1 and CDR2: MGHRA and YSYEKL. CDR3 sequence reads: CASSRQILIKETQYF. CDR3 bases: TGCGCCAGCAGCCGCCAAATCCTAATAAAAGAGACCCAGTACTTC.

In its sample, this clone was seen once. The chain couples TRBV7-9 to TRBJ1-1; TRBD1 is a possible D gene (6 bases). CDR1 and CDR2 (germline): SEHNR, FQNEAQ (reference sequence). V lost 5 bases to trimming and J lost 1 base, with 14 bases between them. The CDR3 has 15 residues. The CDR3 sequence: CASSRGDNANTEAFF. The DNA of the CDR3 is TGTGCCAGCAGCCGGGGGGACAACGCGAACACTGAAGCTTTCTTT.

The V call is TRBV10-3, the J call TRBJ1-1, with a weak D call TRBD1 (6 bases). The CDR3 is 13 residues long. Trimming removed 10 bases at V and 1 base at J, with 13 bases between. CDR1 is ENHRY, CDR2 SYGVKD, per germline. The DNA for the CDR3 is TGTGCCACACGACAGGATGGGAACACTGAAGCTTTCTTT. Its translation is CATRQDGNTEAFF.

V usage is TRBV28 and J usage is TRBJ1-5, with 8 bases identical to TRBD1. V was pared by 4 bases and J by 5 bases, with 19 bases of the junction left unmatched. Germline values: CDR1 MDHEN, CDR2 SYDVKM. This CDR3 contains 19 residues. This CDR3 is CASSSPTKDRGASDQPQHF. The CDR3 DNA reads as TGTGCCAGCAGTTCGCCGACAAAAGACAGGGGAGCGTCCGATCAGCCCCAGCATTTT. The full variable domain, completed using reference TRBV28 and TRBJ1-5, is DVKVTQSSRYLVKRTGEKVFLECVQDMDHENMFWYRQDPGLGLRLIYFSYDVKMKEKGDIPEGYSVSREKKERFSLILESASTNQTSMYLCASSSPTKDRGASDQPQHFGDGTRLSIL.

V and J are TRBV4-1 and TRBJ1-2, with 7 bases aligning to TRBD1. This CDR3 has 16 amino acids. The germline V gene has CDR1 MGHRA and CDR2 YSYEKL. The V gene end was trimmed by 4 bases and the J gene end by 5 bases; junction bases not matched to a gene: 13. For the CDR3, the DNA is TGCGCCAGCAGCCCGGGTGTGCAAGCAGGGGGGTATGGCTACACCTTC. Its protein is CASSPGVQAGGYGYTF.

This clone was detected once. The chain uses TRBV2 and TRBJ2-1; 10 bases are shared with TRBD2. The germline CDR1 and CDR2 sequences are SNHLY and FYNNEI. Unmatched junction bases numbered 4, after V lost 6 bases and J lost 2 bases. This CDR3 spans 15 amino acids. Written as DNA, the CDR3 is TGTGCCAGCAGGAGGACTAGCGGTGCCTACAATGAGCAGTTCTTC. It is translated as CASRRTSGAYNEQFF.

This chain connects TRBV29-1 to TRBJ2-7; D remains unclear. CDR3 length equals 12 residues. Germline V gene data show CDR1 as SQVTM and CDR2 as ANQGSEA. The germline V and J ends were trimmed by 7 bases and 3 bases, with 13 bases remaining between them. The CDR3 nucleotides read TGCAGCGCCTCTCCGGGTAGCTACGAGCAGTACTTC. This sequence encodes CSASPGSYEQYF.

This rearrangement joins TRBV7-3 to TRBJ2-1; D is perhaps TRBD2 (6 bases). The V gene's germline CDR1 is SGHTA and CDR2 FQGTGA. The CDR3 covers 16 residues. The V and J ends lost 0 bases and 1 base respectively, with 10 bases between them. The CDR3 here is CASSLTTGTSYNEQFF. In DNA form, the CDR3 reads TGTGCCAGCAGCTTAACCACCGGGACTTCCTACAATGAGCAGTTCTTC.

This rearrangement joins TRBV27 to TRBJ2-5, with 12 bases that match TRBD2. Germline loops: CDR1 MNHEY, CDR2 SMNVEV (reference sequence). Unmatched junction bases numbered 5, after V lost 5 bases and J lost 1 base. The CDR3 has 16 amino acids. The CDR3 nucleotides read TGTGCCAGCAGTCCTTGGACTAGCGGGGTCCAAGAGACCCAGTACTTC. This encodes CASSPWTSGVQETQYF.

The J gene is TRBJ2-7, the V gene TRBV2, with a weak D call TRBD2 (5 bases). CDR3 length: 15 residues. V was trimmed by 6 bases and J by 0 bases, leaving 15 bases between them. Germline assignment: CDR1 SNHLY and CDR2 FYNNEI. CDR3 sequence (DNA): TGTGCCAGCAGAGCGGACGGAAGTTCCTCCTACGAGCAGTACTTC. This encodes CASRADGSSSYEQYF. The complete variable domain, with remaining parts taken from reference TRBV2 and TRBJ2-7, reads EPEVTQTPSHQVTQMGQEVILRCVPISNHLYFYWYRQILGQKVEFLVSFYNNEISEKSEIFDDQFSVERPDGSNFTLKIRSTKLEDSAMYFCASRADGSSSYEQYFGPGTRLTVT.

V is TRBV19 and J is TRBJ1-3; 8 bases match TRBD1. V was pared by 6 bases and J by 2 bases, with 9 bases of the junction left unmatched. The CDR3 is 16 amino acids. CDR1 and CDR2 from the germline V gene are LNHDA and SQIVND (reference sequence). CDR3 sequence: CASRTGQGVAGNTIYF. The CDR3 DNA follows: TGTGCCAGTAGAACAGGACAGGGTGTAGCTGGAAACACCATATATTTT. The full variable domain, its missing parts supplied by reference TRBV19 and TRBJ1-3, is DGGITQSPKYLFRKEGQNVTLSCEQNLNHDAMYWYRQDPGQGLRLIYYSQIVNDFQKGDIAEGYSVSREKKESFPLTVTSAQKNPTAFYLCASRTGQGVAGNTIYFGEGSWLTVV.

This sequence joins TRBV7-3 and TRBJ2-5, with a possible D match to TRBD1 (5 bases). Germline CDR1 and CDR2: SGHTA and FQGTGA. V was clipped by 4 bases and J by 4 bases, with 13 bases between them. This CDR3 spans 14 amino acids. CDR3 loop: CASSSTGVRETQYF. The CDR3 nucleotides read TGTGCCAGCAGCTCCACAGGAGTCCGAGAGACCCAGTACTTC.

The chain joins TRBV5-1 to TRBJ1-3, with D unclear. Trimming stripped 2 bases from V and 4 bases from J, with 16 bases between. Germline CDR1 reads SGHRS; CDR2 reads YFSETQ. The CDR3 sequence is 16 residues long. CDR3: CASSLNEAGGGNTIYF. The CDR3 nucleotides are TGCGCCAGCAGCTTAAACGAGGCCGGCGGGGGAAACACCATATATTTT.

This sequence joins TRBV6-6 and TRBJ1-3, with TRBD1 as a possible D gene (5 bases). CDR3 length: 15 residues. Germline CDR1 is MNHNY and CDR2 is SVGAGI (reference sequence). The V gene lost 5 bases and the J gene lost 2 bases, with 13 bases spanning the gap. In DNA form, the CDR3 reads TGTGCCAGCAGTCAGCCTGAAGGGGCTGGAAACACCATATATTTT. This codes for CASSQPEGAGNTIYF.

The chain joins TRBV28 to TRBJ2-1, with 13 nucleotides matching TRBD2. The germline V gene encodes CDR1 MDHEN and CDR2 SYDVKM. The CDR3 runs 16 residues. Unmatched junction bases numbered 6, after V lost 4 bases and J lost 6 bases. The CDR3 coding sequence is TGTGCCAGCAGTTCGGCACTAGCGGGAGGGGTCAATGAGCAGTTCTTC. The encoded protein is CASSSALAGGVNEQFF.

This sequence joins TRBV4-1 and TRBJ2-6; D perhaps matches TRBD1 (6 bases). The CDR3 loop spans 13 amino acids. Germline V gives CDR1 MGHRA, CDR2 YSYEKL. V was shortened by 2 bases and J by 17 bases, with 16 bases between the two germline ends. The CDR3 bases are TGCGCCAGCAGCCAAAGTCAATCCGGGACAATGACTTTC. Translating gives CASSQSQSGTMTF.

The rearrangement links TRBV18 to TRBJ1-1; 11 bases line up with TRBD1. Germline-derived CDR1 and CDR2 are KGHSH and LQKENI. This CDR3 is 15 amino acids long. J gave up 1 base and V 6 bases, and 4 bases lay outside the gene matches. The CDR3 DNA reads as TGTGCCAGCTCCCGGACAGGGGGCTGGAACACTGAAGCTTTCTTT. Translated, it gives CASSRTGGWNTEAFF.

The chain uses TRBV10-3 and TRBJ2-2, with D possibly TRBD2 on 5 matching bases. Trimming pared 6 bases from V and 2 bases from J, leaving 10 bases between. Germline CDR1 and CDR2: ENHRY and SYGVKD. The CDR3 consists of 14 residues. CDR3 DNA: TGTGCCATCAGGCTAGCCGTAAACACCGGGGAGCTGTTTTTT. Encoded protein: CAIRLAVNTGELFF.

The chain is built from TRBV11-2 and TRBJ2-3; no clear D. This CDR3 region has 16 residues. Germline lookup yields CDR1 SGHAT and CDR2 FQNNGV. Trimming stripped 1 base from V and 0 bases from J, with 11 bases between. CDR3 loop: CASSLGSSTSTDTQYF. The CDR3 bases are TGTGCCAGCAGCTTAGGGTCTAGTACTAGCACAGATACGCAGTATTTT.

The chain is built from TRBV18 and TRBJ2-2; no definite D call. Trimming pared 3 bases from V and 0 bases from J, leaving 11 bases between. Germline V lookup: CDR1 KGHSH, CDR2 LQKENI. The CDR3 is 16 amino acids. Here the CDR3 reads CASSPLGSPNTGELFF. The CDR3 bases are TGTGCCAGCTCACCTCTCGGTTCGCCGAACACCGGGGAGCTGTTTTTT.

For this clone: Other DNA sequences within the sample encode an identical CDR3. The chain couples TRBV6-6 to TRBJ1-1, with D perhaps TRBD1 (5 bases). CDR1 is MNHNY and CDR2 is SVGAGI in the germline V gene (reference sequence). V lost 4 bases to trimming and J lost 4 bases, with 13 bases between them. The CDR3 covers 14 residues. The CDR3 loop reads CASSSQGWGTEAFF. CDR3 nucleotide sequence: TGTGCCAGCAGTTCCCAGGGCTGGGGCACTGAAGCTTTCTTT.

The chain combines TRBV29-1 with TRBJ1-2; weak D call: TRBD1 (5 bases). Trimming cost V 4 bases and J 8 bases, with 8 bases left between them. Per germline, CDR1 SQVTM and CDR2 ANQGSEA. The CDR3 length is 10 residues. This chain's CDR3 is CSVGSGGYTF. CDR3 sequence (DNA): TGCAGCGTTGGCTCAGGGGGCTACACCTTC.

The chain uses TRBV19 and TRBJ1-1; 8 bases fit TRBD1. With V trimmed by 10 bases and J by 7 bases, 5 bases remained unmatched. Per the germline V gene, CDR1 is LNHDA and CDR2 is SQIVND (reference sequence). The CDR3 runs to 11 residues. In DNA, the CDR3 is TGTGCCACCCAGGACAGGGTTGAAGCTTTCTTT. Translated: CATQDRVEAFF.

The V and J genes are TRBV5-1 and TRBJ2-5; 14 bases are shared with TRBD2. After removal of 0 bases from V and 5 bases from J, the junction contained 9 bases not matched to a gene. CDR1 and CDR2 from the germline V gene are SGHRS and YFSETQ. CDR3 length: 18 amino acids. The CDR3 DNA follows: TGCGCCAGCAGCTTGGGTCCGACTAGCGGGGGGGCCGTGGAGACCCAGTACTTC. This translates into CASSLGPTSGGAVETQYF.

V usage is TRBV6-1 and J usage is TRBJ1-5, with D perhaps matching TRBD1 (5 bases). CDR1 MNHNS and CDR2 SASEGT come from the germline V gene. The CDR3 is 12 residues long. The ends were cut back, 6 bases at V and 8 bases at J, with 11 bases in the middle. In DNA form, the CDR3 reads TGTGCCAGCAGCGGACACCTGGAGCCCCAGCATTTT. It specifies CASSGHLEPQHF.

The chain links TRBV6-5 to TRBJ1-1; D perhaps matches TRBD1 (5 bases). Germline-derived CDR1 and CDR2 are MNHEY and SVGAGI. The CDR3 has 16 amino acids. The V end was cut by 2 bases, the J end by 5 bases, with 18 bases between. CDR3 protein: CASSYLRGAGPTEAFF. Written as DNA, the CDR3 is TGTGCCAGCAGTTACCTCCGTGGGGCAGGGCCTACTGAAGCTTTCTTT.

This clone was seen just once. Written as DNA, the CDR3 is TGTGCCAGCAGCGTAGGGGGGACAGGGCACAACGAGCAGTACTTC. The encoded protein is CASSVGGTGHNEQYF. V is TRBV9 and J is TRBJ2-7, with 9 bases matching TRBD1. V lost 0 bases to trimming and J lost 5 bases; unmatched junction nucleotides: 6. Germline lookup yields CDR1 SGDLS and CDR2 YYNGEE. This CDR3 is built from 15 residues.